This TCR beta chain was captured by sequencing in a study of early T cells in non-severe SARS-CoV-2 infection. Germline V gene lookup returns CDR1 MDHEN and CDR2 SYDVKM. Trimming removed 2 bases at V and 2 bases at J, with 9 bases between. This CDR3 spans 14 amino acids. This clonotype came up a few times. Unique molecular identifiers were affixed to single, distinct cDNA molecules. TCRdb reprocessed the 5' RACE reads with MiXCR, giving one entry per CDR3 protein. Altogether 55,000 to 70,000 distinct CDR3 sequences are present, 4% to 6% being singletons, with the ten largest covering about 3.6%. The TCR originated in an adult who was a healthcare worker with PCR-confirmed SARS-CoV-2 infection or an uninfected control (not recorded which). The donor label of this sample is uncertain. The chain couples TRBV28 to TRBJ2-5; D possibly corresponds to TRBD1 (6 bases). Here the sequenced sample was whole blood, taken at baseline. CDR3 DNA sequence: TGTGCCAGCAGTTTAACAGGGAATCAAGAGACCCAGTACTTC. Translating gives CASSLTGNQETQYF.